This TCR beta chain emerged from a study of neurological immune-mediated disorders. CDR1 DFQATT and CDR2 SNEGSKA come from the germline V gene (reference sequence). With V trimmed by 6 bases and J by 11 bases, 19 bases remained unmatched. This CDR3 is 16 amino acids long. TCRdb reprocessed the 5' RACE reads via MiXCR and lists one record per CDR3 protein. The sample includes tens of thousands of distinct CDR3 sequences, approximately 4% of them seen just once. This clonotype was counted at least ten times. No antigen is known for it. Study findings and constraints: The greatest degree of TCR clonal expansion was observed in HTLV-1-associated myelopathy, with the lowest in multiple sclerosis, below that of healthy controls.

The receptor's source is a woman aged 45-65 years with multiple sclerosis. The sequenced sample consisted of PBMCs. The rearrangement uses TRBV20-1 and TRBJ1-6, with 7 positions matching TRBD1. In DNA, the CDR3 is TGCAGTGCCACTAATATGACAGGGCGCAGGTCGGCACCCCTCCACTTT. Translating gives CSATNMTGRRSAPLHF.